A single sample is the source of the 30 T cell receptor beta chains below, sequenced in a study of cytomegalovirus exposure and HLA in healthy donors. Primers for the PCR totalled 60 Vbeta and 13 Jbeta. The method was immunoSEQ multiplex PCR; TCRdb's version includes in-frame clones alone and lacks a portion of them. Of a few hundred thousand clones in the sample, about four fifths were seen once. What was sequenced was PBMCs. The receptor set was obtained from a woman between 50 and 59 years old in good health and CMV-seropositive.

The chain couples TRBV7-2 to TRBJ1-1; TRBD1 might be the D (5 bases). The V end lost 0 bases, the J end lost 4 bases, and 15 bases lay between the germline ends. Looked up from germline, CDR1 is SGHTA and CDR2 is FQGNSA. CDR3 length: 16 amino acids. CDR3 sequence: CASSLARGGLTTEAFF. The CDR3 nucleotides are TGTGCCAGCAGCTTAGCGCGGGGGGGACTGACCACTGAAGCTTTCTTT.

For this clone: In the same sample, other DNA sequences code for this CDR3. This chain connects TRBV30 to TRBJ2-7; D not certain. Germline V CDR1 and CDR2: GTSNPN, SVGIG (reference sequence). The V and J ends lost 0 bases and 2 bases respectively, with 8 bases between them. CDR3 length: 13 residues. This CDR3 reads CAWSVLRAYEQYF. The CDR3 coding sequence is TGTGCCTGGAGTGTTCTCCGGGCCTACGAGCAGTACTTC.

Only a few counts were recorded for this clone. V gene TRBV6-1 combines with J gene TRBJ1-1; D unclear. V was clipped by 3 bases and J by 5 bases, with 16 bases between them. CDR3 length: 15 residues. The germline V gene encodes CDR1 MNHNS and CDR2 SASEGT. CDR3 DNA: TGTGCCAGCAGTGATCGGGGTTCGTCGAGGACTGAAGCTTTCTTT. Residues: CASSDRGSSRTEAFF.

This sequence joins TRBV11-1 and TRBJ2-5, with TRBD2 identical over 9 bases. The CDR3 is 16 amino acids. Trimming cost V 4 bases and J 6 bases; bases outside gene matches: 12. Germline CDR1 and CDR2: SGHAT and FQDESV (reference sequence). The CDR3: CASSYLSGGATKTQYF. DNA for the CDR3: TGTGCCAGCAGCTACCTTAGCGGGGGAGCGACTAAGACCCAGTACTTC. Looking up the rest from reference TRBV11-1 and TRBJ2-5 gives the full variable domain: EAEVAQSPRYKITEKSQAVAFWCDPISGHATLYWYRQILGQGPELLVQFQDESVVDDSQLPKDRFSAERLKGVDSTLKIQPAELGDSAMYLCASSYLSGGATKTQYFGPGTRLLVL.

This clone showed up just once. In DNA form, the CDR3 reads TGTGCTAGTGGTTTGGTTCCACAGGGGCCCCTGAGCAATCAGCCCCAGCATTTT. It codes for CASGLVPQGPLSNQPQHF. The chain joins TRBV12-5 to TRBJ1-5; 7 bases match TRBD1. CDR1 is LGHNT and CDR2 is FRNRAP in the germline V gene. Unmatched junction bases numbered 9, after V lost 0 bases and J lost 1 base. The CDR3 has 18 amino acids. Combining the CDR3 with reference TRBV12-5 and TRBJ1-5 gives the whole variable domain DARVTQTPRHKVTEMGQEVTMRCQPILGHNTVFWYRQTMMQGLELLAYFRNRAPLDDSGMPKDRFSAEMPDATLATLKIQPSEPRDSAVYFCASGLVPQGPLSNQPQHFGDGTRLSIL.

For this clone: One end of the junction varies from germline; a read error may be responsible. The chain employs TRBV5-1 and TRBJ2-7; D is perhaps TRBD2 (5 bases). Germline V gene data show CDR1 as SGHRS and CDR2 as YFSETQ. This CDR3 has 14 residues. CDR3 DNA sequence: TGCGCCAGCAGCCCCTTTGCGGGTTTGTACGAGCAGCACTTC. Its translation is CASSPFAGLYEQHF. The whole variable domain, filled in from reference TRBV5-1 and TRBJ2-7, reads KAGVTQTPRYLIKTRGQQVTLSCSPISGHRSVSWYQQTPGQGLQFLFEYFSETQRNKGNFPGRFSGRQFSNSRSEMNVSTLELGDSALYLCASSPFAGLYEQHFGPGTRLTVT.

The chain has TRBV5-1 and TRBJ2-7, with D possibly being TRBD1 (6 bases). Trimming cost V 4 bases and J 3 bases, with 8 bases left between them. Germline CDR1 reads SGHRS; CDR2 reads YFSETQ. This CDR3 spans 12 amino acids. The CDR3 region is CASSPQGYEQYF. The CDR3 bases are TGCGCCAGCAGCCCACAGGGCTACGAGCAGTACTTC.

The J gene is TRBJ2-3, the V gene TRBV5-4; no clear D. The V end lost 10 bases, the J end lost 0 bases, and 15 bases lay between the germline ends. The germline V gene has CDR1 SGHNT and CDR2 YYREEE (reference sequence). The CDR3 is made up of 14 amino acids. CDR3 residues: CAGKLAASTDTQYF. As DNA, the CDR3 is TGTGCCGGAAAGTTGGCGGCTAGCACAGATACGCAGTATTTT. Combining the CDR3 with reference TRBV5-4 and TRBJ2-3 gives the whole variable domain ETGVTQSPTHLIKTRGQQVTLRCSSQSGHNTVSWYQQALGQGPQFIFQYYREEENGRGNFPPRFSGLQFPNYSSELNVNALELDDSALYLCAGKLAASTDTQYFGPGTRLTVL.

The genes are TRBV5-1 and TRBJ2-5, with 8 positions matching TRBD1. The J call may be wrong; the DNA end is better matched by TRBJ2-7. CDR1 SGHRS and CDR2 YFSETQ come from the germline V gene. The CDR3 has 13 residues. CDR3 coding DNA: TGCGCCAGCAGCCCAGGGGGCTGGAACGAGCAGTACTTC. Translated: CASSPGGWNEQYF.

This sequence joins TRBV10-3 and TRBJ1-6; no clear D. V gave up 4 bases and J gave up 7 bases, with 5 bases separating them. The germline V gene encodes CDR1 ENHRY and CDR2 SYGVKD. CDR3 length equals 12 residues. The CDR3: CAISGLNSPLHF. CDR3 DNA: TGTGCCATCAGTGGGCTGAATTCACCCCTCCACTTT.

The chain recombines TRBV7-3 with TRBJ2-2; tentative D call: TRBD2 (5 bases). Germline V gene lookup returns CDR1 SGHTA and CDR2 FQGTGA. V was pared by 4 bases and J by 5 bases, with 20 bases between. The CDR3 is made up of 17 amino acids. The CDR3 protein is CASSSARVEPGTGELFF. CDR3 bases: TGTGCCAGCAGCTCCGCCCGCGTGGAACCGGGGACCGGGGAGCTGTTTTTT.

The J gene is TRBJ2-5, the V gene TRBV6-6; D uncertain. The end of the DNA aligns better with TRBJ2-7, so the J call may be wrong. Germline V gene sequence: CDR1 MNHNY, CDR2 SVGAGI (reference sequence). This CDR3 is built from 15 residues. The CDR3: CASSPLATNSYEQYF. CDR3 nucleotides: TGTGCCAGCAGCCCCCTCGCGACAAACTCCTACGAGCAGTACTTC.

This chain joins TRBV27 and TRBJ1-2, with 10 bases aligning to TRBD1. Looked up from germline, CDR1 is MNHEY and CDR2 is SMNVEV (reference sequence). The V and J ends lost 5 bases and 5 bases, in that order; junction bases with no gene match: 14. The CDR3 is 17 residues long. CDR3 nucleotides: TGTGCCAGCAGTCTAGGGGGGGTGACAGGGGGCTGGTATGGCTACACCTTC. Encoded protein: CASSLGGVTGGWYGYTF.

The V gene is TRBV30, the J gene TRBJ1-5, with D unclear. The CDR3 runs to 13 residues. Trimming shortened V by 0 bases and J by 4 bases, and 7 bases separated the two germline ends. The germline V gene has CDR1 GTSNPN and CDR2 SVGIG (reference sequence). This CDR3 is CAWSVQNNQPQHF. The CDR3 DNA reads TGTGCCTGGAGTGTACAGAATAATCAGCCCCAGCATTTT.

This chain connects TRBV6-5 to TRBJ2-1; D might be TRBD2 (6 bases). CDR1 is MNHEY, CDR2 SVGAGI, per germline. The CDR3 is made up of 14 amino acids. V dropped 10 bases and J dropped 0 bases, with 13 bases sitting between them. CDR3 loop: CATRFGSSYNEQFF. The CDR3 bases are TGTGCCACCCGGTTCGGGAGCTCCTACAATGAGCAGTTCTTC.

The V gene is TRBV11-2, the J gene TRBJ1-1; TRBD1 might be the D (6 bases). This CDR3 spans 14 amino acids. V was clipped by 0 bases and J by 4 bases, with 9 bases between them. Germline loops: CDR1 SGHAT, CDR2 FQNNGV. CDR3 bases: TGTGCCAGCAGCTTAGAAGGGGGGGGCACTGAAGCTTTCTTT. Its protein product is CASSLEGGGTEAFF.

The chain has TRBV29-1 and TRBJ1-1; the D is unclear. Trimming stripped 1 base from V and 4 bases from J, with 10 bases between. The CDR3 sequence is 13 residues long. Germline V gene sequence: CDR1 SQVTM, CDR2 ANQGSEA. The CDR3 reads CSVEGLMSTEAFF. The CDR3 DNA is TGCAGCGTTGAAGGCCTCATGAGCACTGAAGCTTTCTTT.

This clone was recorded a few times. CDR3 protein: CASCRPGQGQETQYF. The CDR3 nucleotides are TGTGCCAGTTGTCGTCCGGGACAGGGGCAAGAGACCCAGTACTTC. The genes are TRBV6-6 and TRBJ2-5; TRBD1 agrees at 10 bases. J was trimmed by 2 bases and V by 9 bases; bases with no gene match: 9. The CDR3 is 15 amino acids. The germline CDR1 and CDR2 sequences are MNHNY and SVGAGI (reference sequence).

The chain links TRBV10-3 to TRBJ2-7; 9 positions agree with TRBD2. The CDR3 runs to 14 residues. Germline values: CDR1 ENHRY, CDR2 SYGVKD. V shed 10 bases and J 0 bases; nucleotides not matched to a gene: 7. The CDR3 loop reads CATRTSVSSYEQYF. The CDR3, as DNA: TGTGCCACCAGGACTAGCGTAAGCTCCTACGAGCAGTACTTC.

This chain joins TRBV5-1 and TRBJ1-2, with a tentative D call TRBD1 (6 bases). The CDR3 is 13 amino acids. Trimming left V 4 bases short and J 4 bases short, with 11 bases between. Germline loops: CDR1 SGHRS, CDR2 YFSETQ. The CDR3 spells CASSGTGSYGYTF. The CDR3 DNA reads as TGCGCCAGCAGCGGCACAGGGAGCTATGGCTACACCTTC.

CDR3 sequence reads: CASSLTQMNTEAFF. For the CDR3, the DNA is TGTGCCAGCTCACTCACCCAGATGAACACTGAAGCTTTCTTT. This chain links TRBV18 with TRBJ1-1; D is uncertain. Trimming pared 4 bases from V and 0 bases from J, leaving 9 bases between. The CDR3 is 14 residues long. Germline values: CDR1 KGHSH, CDR2 LQKENI.

J is TRBJ2-7 and V is TRBV30, with D maybe TRBD1 (5 bases). Germline V gene data show CDR1 as GTSNPN and CDR2 as SVGIG (reference sequence). This CDR3 has 13 residues. Trimming removed 0 bases from V and 3 bases from J, with 9 bases in between. The CDR3 is CAWSVGQGYEQYF. CDR3 in DNA: TGTGCCTGGAGTGTGGGTCAGGGCTACGAGCAGTACTTC.

Comment on this clone: One end of the junction varies from germline; a read error may be responsible. The chain recombines TRBV19 with TRBJ1-2; 8 positions agree with TRBD1. Germline V gene sequence: CDR1 LNHDA, CDR2 SQIVND (reference sequence). The CDR3 is 13 residues long. The CDR3 DNA reads TGTGCCGGTAGTAAGGACAGGGTCTATGGCTACACCTTC. Its translation: CAGSKDRVYGYTF.

V gene TRBV5-1 combines with J gene TRBJ1-1; 7 nucleotides match TRBD1. This CDR3 region has 15 residues. Germline values: CDR1 SGHRS, CDR2 YFSETQ. V trimming: 4 bases; J trimming: 5 bases; junction bases outside the gene matches: 11. Here the CDR3 DNA reads TGCGCCAGCAGCCCGGATACAGGGGTTCGGACTGAAGCTTTCTTT. This gives the protein CASSPDTGVRTEAFF.

This clone has only a few counts. This sequence joins TRBV27 and TRBJ1-2, with D possibly matching TRBD1 (6 bases). Trimming removed 5 bases from V and 4 bases from J, with 14 bases in between. The CDR3 loop spans 14 amino acids. Germline V gives CDR1 MNHEY, CDR2 SMNVEV (reference sequence). The chain's CDR3 is CASSPRQDTYGYTF. CDR3 DNA sequence: TGTGCCAGCAGTCCTCGACAGGACACCTATGGCTACACCTTC.

This rearrangement joins TRBV15 to TRBJ2-7, with D perhaps matching TRBD1 (6 bases). V was trimmed by 0 bases and J by 0 bases, leaving 18 bases between them. Germline V gene sequence: CDR1 LNHNV, CDR2 YYDKDF (reference sequence). The CDR3 is 18 amino acids. The CDR3 DNA is TGTGCCACCAGCAGAGATCACGGGGTGGACAGATACTCCTACGAGCAGTACTTC. It codes for CATSRDHGVDRYSYEQYF. The full variable domain, with the rest looked up from reference TRBV15 and TRBJ2-7, is DAMVIQNPRYQVTQFGKPVTLSCSQTLNHNVMYWYQQKSSQAPKLLFHYYDKDFNNEADTPDNFQSRRPNTSFCFLDIRSPGLGDTAMYLCATSRDHGVDRYSYEQYFGPGTRLTVT.

This clone has just one count. The rearrangement links TRBV7-2 to TRBJ2-2; no reliable D call. Trimming cost V 5 bases and J 4 bases, with 8 bases left between them. The CDR3 has 13 amino acids. CDR1 and CDR2 from the germline V gene are SGHTA and FQGNSA. The CDR3, as DNA: TGTGCCAGCAGCGAGAGAGGCACCGGGGAGCTGTTTTTT. This translates into CASSERGTGELFF. Supplemented by reference TRBV7-2 and TRBJ2-2, the full variable domain reads GAGVSQSPSNKVTEKGKDVELRCDPISGHTALYWYRQSLGQGLEFLIYFQGNSAPDKSGLPSDRFSAERTGGSVSTLTIQRTQQEDSAVYLCASSERGTGELFFGEGSRLTVL.

The chain links TRBV2 to TRBJ1-1; D ambiguous. The V gene lost 6 bases and the J gene lost 5 bases, with 16 bases spanning the gap. The CDR3 runs 14 residues. CDR1 SNHLY and CDR2 FYNNEI come from the germline V gene. CDR3 in DNA: TGTGCCAGCAGCCCGACATTGGTTACAACTGAAGCTTTCTTT. Its protein product is CASSPTLVTTEAFF.

The chain recombines TRBV29-1 with TRBJ1-1, with D maybe TRBD1 (5 bases). The V end lost 7 bases, the J end lost 1 base, and 13 bases lay between the germline ends. Looked up from germline, CDR1 is SQVTM and CDR2 is ANQGSEA. The CDR3 has 13 amino acids. For the CDR3, the DNA is TGCAGCGCTCAGAGCGGGGGGAACACTGAAGCTTTCTTT. Its protein is CSAQSGGNTEAFF.

CDR3 sequence: CASKEGLNTEAFF. The CDR3 nucleotides are TGTGCCAGTAAGGAGGGCTTGAACACTGAAGCTTTCTTT. This chain links TRBV19 with TRBJ1-1; D not certain. Germline loops: CDR1 LNHDA, CDR2 SQIVND (reference sequence). Between the trimmed V and J ends, which lost 7 bases and 0 bases, there was a span of 9 bases. The CDR3 is 13 amino acids. Full variable domain (outside the CDR3, taken from reference TRBV19 and TRBJ1-1): DGGITQSPKYLFRKEGQNVTLSCEQNLNHDAMYWYRQDPGQGLRLIYYSQIVNDFQKGDIAEGYSVSREKKESFPLTVTSAQKNPTAFYLCASKEGLNTEAFFGQGTRLTVV.